This entry concerns a single T cell receptor (beta chain). The data belong to a study of regulatory T cells in long-lasting Graves disease. Construction of the TCR beta libraries employed iRepertoire HTBI primers in conjunction with Arm-PCR of CDR3 regions. Methods used by the authors: Detected in the samples were over 60 TRBV and 14 TRBJ segments. TCRdb reprocessed the multiplex PCR reads with MiXCR, giving one entry per CDR3 protein. These V and J calls are TCRdb output, not the study's own analysis. The sample yields approximately 350,000 distinct CDR3 sequences, approximately 10% seen once. CDR3 size: 15 residues. Between the trimmed V and J ends, which lost 5 bases and 0 bases, there was a span of 11 bases. The germline CDR1 and CDR2 sequences are LNHDA and SQIVND (reference sequence). The time point: newly diagnosed GD, antithyroid drugs for less than 3 months. Following extraction of RNA from PBMCs, that RNA was used to make the TCR library.

A further study also used this sample, focusing on T cells in Graves' hyperthyroidism and ophthalmopathy. That work states: Aged 18 to 65, the patients had hyperthyroidism that was newly diagnosed and had lasted under 2 months. Blood shared most expanded thyroid clonotypes above 0.001. Before onset, ophthalmopathy was predicted by the model a median approximately 6.5 months earlier.

The rearrangement links TRBV19 to TRBJ1-3, with D hard to call. The source material was peripheral blood mononuclear cells (PBMCs), sampled at new diagnosis, from a patient treated with antithyroid drugs. The clonotype was recovered from a woman aged 18-30 years with Graves disease. The DNA for the CDR3 is TGTGCCAGTAGTCTTCGAGTTAGCTCTGGAAACACCATATATTTT. It encodes CASSLRVSSGNTIYF.